These 17 T cell receptor beta chains originate from one sample sequenced in a study of cytomegalovirus exposure and HLA in healthy donors. Use of 60 Vbeta and 13 Jbeta primers characterized the PCR. Using immunoSEQ multiplex PCR, the repertoire was profiled, and TCRdb retains in-frame clones only, with some absent. The sample includes just over 150,000 clones, 80% to 90% of them seen just once. The sample consisted of PBMCs. The receptors stem from a man between 45 and 60 years old in good health and CMV-seropositive.

The V gene is TRBV6-5, the J gene TRBJ1-1, with a weak D call TRBD1 (5 bases). The CDR3 runs to 15 residues. The germline gives CDR1 MNHEY, CDR2 SVGAGI. V lost 7 bases and J 1 base, leaving 16 bases between the germline ends. DNA for the CDR3: TGTGCCAGCATACCCGTGTGGGGCTGGAACACTGAAGCTTTCTTT. Translating gives CASIPVWGWNTEAFF.

The chain combines TRBV9 with TRBJ1-1; 8 bases fit TRBD1. Germline CDR1 reads SGDLS; CDR2 reads YYNGEE. The junction had 12 bases not matched to a gene; V was cut back by 1 base and J by 1 base. This CDR3 is 18 amino acids long. The CDR3: CASSVSQDRASENTEAFF. CDR3 bases: TGTGCCAGCAGCGTAAGTCAGGACAGGGCCTCAGAGAACACTGAAGCTTTCTTT.

The CDR3 loop reads CASSPSTGIHEQYF. As DNA, the CDR3 is TGCGCCAGCAGCCCATCGACAGGGATCCACGAGCAGTACTTC. The chain joins TRBV5-1 to TRBJ2-7; TRBD1 agrees at 7 bases. V was clipped by 4 bases and J by 5 bases; unmatched bases: 9. This CDR3 is 14 amino acids long. Germline V gene sequence: CDR1 SGHRS, CDR2 YFSETQ.

This rearrangement joins TRBV7-3 to TRBJ1-1, with D possibly TRBD1 on 5 matching bases. Trimming removed 2 bases from V and 1 base from J, with 11 bases in between. CDR3 length equals 15 residues. Germline CDR1 is SGHTA and CDR2 is FQGTGA. The CDR3: CASSLDSGWNTEAFF. The CDR3, as DNA: TGTGCCAGCAGCTTAGATTCAGGGTGGAACACTGAAGCTTTCTTT.

This sequence joins TRBV30 and TRBJ2-5; D is unresolved. Germline CDR1 reads GTSNPN; CDR2 reads SVGIG (reference sequence). Trimming cost V 2 bases and J 2 bases, with 12 bases left between them. CDR3 length equals 14 residues. DNA of the CDR3: TGTGCCTGGAGTAAATACGCCAGTCAAGAGACCCAGTACTTC. This gives the protein CAWSKYASQETQYF. Combining the CDR3 with reference TRBV30 and TRBJ2-5 gives the whole variable domain SQTIHQWPATLVQPVGSPLSLECTVEGTSNPNLYWYRQAAGRGLQLLFYSVGIGQISSEVPQNLSASRPQDRQFILSSKKLLLSDSGFYLCAWSKYASQETQYFGPGTRLLVL.

The J gene is TRBJ1-1, the V gene TRBV27; a possible D gene is TRBD1 (5 bases). The CDR3 contains 13 residues. Trimming removed 6 bases from V and 7 bases from J, with 15 bases in between. In germline, CDR1 is MNHEY, CDR2 SMNVEV (reference sequence). The CDR3 DNA reads TGTGCCAGCAGCCCCGGGGGGGTTGGTGAAGCTTTCTTT. Translation gives CASSPGGVGEAFF.

The genes are TRBV11-3 and TRBJ2-7, with TRBD1 identical over 10 bases. The CDR3 runs 15 residues. The V gene's germline CDR1 is SGHNT and CDR2 YENEEA. V lost 5 bases, J lost 3 bases, and 7 bases stayed unmatched. This chain's CDR3 is CASSAGQGGIYEQYF. The CDR3 bases are TGTGCCAGCAGCGCCGGACAGGGGGGAATCTACGAGCAGTACTTC.

CDR3 coding DNA: TGCGCCAGCAGCGACTACAGGGGTAATAATGAAAAACTGTTTTTT. It translates to CASSDYRGNNEKLFF. This rearrangement joins TRBV4-1 to TRBJ1-4; 7 positions agree with TRBD1. The CDR3 length is 15 residues. Germline lookup yields CDR1 MGHRA and CDR2 YSYEKL. V dropped 5 bases and J dropped 4; count of bases not matched to a gene: 7.

The chain carries TRBV2 and TRBJ1-2; 8 bases are a match to TRBD1. The CDR3 runs 16 residues. V lost 7 bases to trimming and J lost 2 bases; unmatched junction nucleotides: 12. The germline V gene encodes CDR1 SNHLY and CDR2 FYNNEI. CDR3 sequence (DNA): TGTGCCAGCAATGGACAGGGCGAACCACACAACTATGGCTACACCTTC. Protein product: CASNGQGEPHNYGYTF.

The CDR3: CASSRDRATTGELFF. The CDR3, as DNA: TGTGCCAGCAGCCGGGACAGGGCTACCACCGGGGAGCTGTTTTTT. The chain joins TRBV7-3 to TRBJ2-2; 9 bases are a match to TRBD1. The CDR3 sequence is 15 residues long. CDR1 is SGHTA and CDR2 is FQGTGA in the germline V gene. Trimming at V came to 5 bases and at J to 4 bases, leaving 5 bases not matched to a gene.

This clone appeared a few times. The chain combines TRBV19 with TRBJ1-1, with unresolved D. Trimming pared 3 bases from V and 0 bases from J, leaving 11 bases between. CDR1 LNHDA and CDR2 SQIVND come from the germline V gene (reference sequence). CDR3 length equals 15 residues. CDR3 DNA: TGTGCCAGTAGTATTGGGAGGATATTGAACACTGAAGCTTTCTTT. Translated, it gives CASSIGRILNTEAFF.

Only one count was recorded for this clone. For the CDR3, the DNA is TGTGCTAGTGGTTCGAGCGGGAGAACCGGGGAGCTGTTTTTT. Translating it yields CASGSSGRTGELFF. This sequence joins TRBV12-5 and TRBJ2-2, with TRBD2 identical over 8 bases. The CDR3 spans 14 residues. Germline lookup yields CDR1 LGHNT and CDR2 FRNRAP. The ends lost 4 bases at V and 5 bases at J; junction bases unmatched: 3.

The V gene is TRBV10-1, the J gene TRBJ1-4; 8 nucleotides line up with TRBD1. After removal of 4 bases from V and 1 base from J, the junction contained 2 bases not matched to a gene. CDR1 is WNHNN and CDR2 is SYGVQD in the germline V gene (reference sequence). This CDR3 has 15 amino acids. The CDR3 DNA is TGCGCCAGCAGTGGACAGGGGTTAACTAATGAAAAACTGTTTTTT. Translating gives CASSGQGLTNEKLFF.

The gene calls are TRBV7-3 and TRBJ2-3; TRBD2 might be the D (6 bases). This CDR3 is built from 15 residues. Germline V gene data show CDR1 as SGHTA and CDR2 as FQGTGA. V lost 6 bases to trimming and J lost 2 bases, with 15 bases between them. CDR3 loop: CASSLFSGNTDTQYF. For the CDR3, the DNA is TGTGCCAGCAGTCTGTTTAGCGGAAACACAGATACGCAGTATTTT.

This chain joins TRBV29-1 and TRBJ2-1; possibly TRBD2 for D (6 bases). There are 15 residues in the CDR3. Germline CDR1 reads SQVTM; CDR2 reads ANQGSEA. Trimming took off 0 bases at V and 8 bases at J, with 17 bases between the two ends. The CDR3 DNA sequence: TGCAGCGTTGAAGATCGGCTAACCTGGGGGGATGAGCAGTTCTTC. Translated, it gives CSVEDRLTWGDEQFF.

The V call is TRBV6-1, the J call TRBJ2-7; 8 nucleotides align to TRBD2. The CDR3 loop spans 17 amino acids. V shed 1 base and J 3 bases; nucleotides not matched to a gene: 11. Germline CDR1 and CDR2: MNHNS and SASEGT. The CDR3 is CASSEETSETLLYEQYV. The CDR3 nucleotides read TGTGCCAGCAGTGAAGAGACTAGCGAGACTTTACTCTACGAGCAGTACGTC.

The V call is TRBV30, the J call TRBJ2-3; D remains unclear. The CDR3 is made up of 14 amino acids. Between the trimmed V and J ends, which lost 2 bases and 2 bases, there was a span of 11 bases. CDR1 GTSNPN and CDR2 SVGIG come from the germline V gene (reference sequence). In DNA, the CDR3 is TGTGCCTGGAGTTTGTACAAATTCACAGATACGCAGTATTTT. Amino acid sequence: CAWSLYKFTDTQYF. The complete variable domain, with remaining parts taken from reference TRBV30 and TRBJ2-3, reads SQTIHQWPATLVQPVGSPLSLECTVEGTSNPNLYWYRQAAGRGLQLLFYSVGIGQISSEVPQNLSASRPQDRQFILSSKKLLLSDSGFYLCAWSLYKFTDTQYFGPGTRLTVL.